The 14 T cell receptor beta chains below all came from one sample that was sequenced in a study of T cell repertoires in cytomegalovirus infection. TCRdb recomputed calls from the reads with MiXCR, one row per CDR3 protein. Of 830,000 or so distinct CDR3 sequences in the sample, 32% were seen once. Antigens of these TCRs are unknown. The sequencing used cultured CD8+ T cells from PBMCs, collected from culture after CMV antigen stimulation. The receptors here all came from a human donor in good health (CMV status not recorded). Some clones in this sample may be carry-over from other donors' samples.

The V gene is TRBV6-8, the J gene TRBJ1-1, with D maybe TRBD1 (6 bases). CDR3 length: 15 residues. From germline, CDR1 is MNHGY and CDR2 SAAAGT. The ends were cut back, 5 bases at V and 1 base at J, with 14 bases in the middle. CDR3 bases: TGTGCCAGCAGTAACAGGGAATATTCGAACACTGAAGCTTTCTTT. This translates into CASSNREYSNTEAFF.

This clonotype was counted once. A clone one base away is much larger, so this may be a read error. The chain links TRBV7-2 to TRBJ2-7; D is ambiguous. The CDR3 is 18 amino acids. The germline CDR1 and CDR2 sequences are SGHTA and FQGNSA. V lost 1 base, J lost 3 bases, and 22 bases lay in between. CDR3 loop: CASSLGTIPSARRYEQYF. In DNA form, the CDR3 reads TGTGCCAGCAGCTTAGGGACCATCCCAAGCGCGCGTCGCTACGAGCAGTACTTC.

Only a few counts were recorded for this clonotype. The chain uses TRBV28 and TRBJ2-1; 7 bases match TRBD1. Unmatched junction bases numbered 3, after V lost 2 bases and J lost 5 bases. The germline CDR1 and CDR2 sequences are MDHEN and SYDVKM. The CDR3 extends over 14 amino acids. The CDR3 DNA reads TGTGCCAGCAGTTTAACAGGGGTGGACAATGAGCAGTTCTTC. Its protein is CASSLTGVDNEQFF.

This clonotype was detected only once. The junction differs from germline at one of its ends, possibly a read error. This sequence joins TRBV11-2 and TRBJ2-5, with D maybe TRBD2 (6 bases). CDR3 length: 15 amino acids. Germline assignment: CDR1 SGHAT and CDR2 FQNNGV. The CDR3 bases are TGTGACAGCAGCTTCGGACTAATTCCGTGGGAGACCCAGTACTTC. This translates into CDSSFGLIPWETQYF.

The rearrangement uses TRBV11-3 and TRBJ2-5; TRBD2 is a possible D gene (6 bases). CDR1 and CDR2 from the germline V gene are SGHNT and YENEEA. The CDR3 contains 15 residues. Deletions cut 3 bases from V and 5 bases from J, with 16 bases between. The DNA of the CDR3 is TGTGCCAGCAGCTTCCGCGGGGAAGTGGGGGAGACCCAGTACTTC. This codes for CASSFRGEVGETQYF.

This clonotype occurred a few times. The chain recombines TRBV7-8 with TRBJ1-2; D unclear. The ends were cut back, 1 base at V and 10 bases at J, with 10 bases in the middle. Germline loops: CDR1 SGHVS, CDR2 FQNEAQ. The CDR3 extends over 12 amino acids. The CDR3 DNA follows: TGTGCCAGCAGCTTAGGTGCACGGTCCTACACCTTC. This translates into CASSLGARSYTF.

This clonotype appeared a few times. V is TRBV7-9 and J is TRBJ1-2, with D perhaps matching TRBD1 (5 bases). The V gene's germline CDR1 is SEHNR and CDR2 FQNEAQ (reference sequence). CDR3 length: 15 amino acids. The V and J ends lost 5 bases and 0 bases respectively, with 13 bases between them. The CDR3 nucleotides are TGTGCCAGCAGCCCCCCAGGGTCAGCTAACTATGGCTACACCTTC. This gives the protein CASSPPGSANYGYTF.

As to this clonotype: This sequence may be a read error, since a much larger clone differs from it by one base. The chain uses TRBV7-2 and TRBJ1-6; D is unclear. Per the germline V gene, CDR1 is SGHTA and CDR2 is FQGNSA. The CDR3 spans 17 residues. The CDR3 is CVSSLAILALYNSPLHF. The CDR3 DNA follows: TGTGTCAGCAGCCTCGCGATCCTGGCCCTCTATAATTCACCCCTCCACTTT.

Of note for this clonotype: A clone one base away is much larger, so this may be a read error. J is TRBJ1-2 and V is TRBV2; 7 bases align to TRBD1. The CDR3 consists of 13 residues. The V gene end was trimmed by 7 bases and the J gene end by 2 bases; junction bases not matched to a gene: 4. Germline V lookup: CDR1 SNHLY, CDR2 FYNNEI. CDR3 loop: CASIPGQNYGYTF. In DNA form, the CDR3 reads TGTGCCAGCATCCCGGGACAGAACTATGGCTACACCTTC.

The rearrangement uses TRBV29-1 and TRBJ2-1; weak D call: TRBD1 (7 bases). V dropped 7 bases and J dropped 6 bases, with 19 bases sitting between them. The length of the CDR3 is 14 residues. CDR1 SQVTM and CDR2 ANQGSEA come from the germline V gene. The CDR3 DNA is TGCAGCGCGAACGACAGGGCCGGGGGCAATGAGCAGTTCTTC. Protein sequence: CSANDRAGGNEQFF.

This sequence joins TRBV4-3 and TRBJ2-2; D ambiguous. V lost 3 bases and J 6 bases, leaving 5 bases between the germline ends. CDR1 is LGHNA, CDR2 YSLEER, per germline. The CDR3 runs to 12 residues. CDR3 in DNA: TGCGCCAGCAGCCACTATCCCGGGGAGCTGTTTTTT. Translated, it gives CASSHYPGELFF.

This clonotype was observed at least ten times. The chain has TRBV27 and TRBJ2-3; D ambiguous. The length of the CDR3 is 12 residues. Trimming took off 6 bases at V and 6 bases at J, with 10 bases between the two ends. In germline, CDR1 is MNHEY, CDR2 SMNVEV (reference sequence). CDR3 in DNA: TGTGCCAGCAGCTTAAGGGCGGATACGCAGTATTTT. Amino acid sequence: CASSLRADTQYF.

This clonotype was seen more than once but under ten times. This chain uses TRBV6-2 or TRBV6-3 with TRBJ2-1; 10 bases agree with TRBD2. Looked up from germline, CDR1 is MNHEY and CDR2 is SVGEGT. This CDR3 spans 16 amino acids. The V and J ends lost 4 bases and 4 bases, in that order; junction bases with no gene match: 7. The CDR3 is CASSSQTSGYYNEQFF. The DNA of the CDR3 is TGTGCCAGCAGTTCCCAGACTAGCGGGTATTACAATGAGCAGTTCTTC.

This chain links TRBV10-3 with TRBJ2-5; 7 bases are a match to TRBD1. This CDR3 is 14 amino acids long. In germline, CDR1 is ENHRY, CDR2 SYGVKD. With V trimmed by 6 bases and J by 1 base, 5 bases remained unmatched. Written as DNA, the CDR3 is TGTGCCATCAGATCACAGGGGAGCCAAGAGACCCAGTACTTC. This translates into CAIRSQGSQETQYF.